The 27 T cell receptor beta chains reported below all come from one sample, sequenced in a study of T cell repertoires in cytomegalovirus infection. Using its own MiXCR run on the reads, TCRdb lists one record per CDR3 protein. The sample holds around 800,000 distinct CDR3 sequences, approximately 29% seen once. Their target antigens are unknown. Sequencing was performed on cultured CD8+ T cells from PBMCs, taken from culture after CMV antigen stimulation. Every receptor here comes from a human donor in good health (CMV status not recorded). Some clones in this sample may be carry-over from other donors' samples.

The rearrangement uses TRBV11-2 and TRBJ2-5; D is undetermined. CDR3 size: 16 residues. The V gene lost 1 base and the J gene lost 5 bases, with 17 bases spanning the gap. The germline gives CDR1 SGHAT, CDR2 FQNNGV. The CDR3 coding sequence is TGTGCCAGCAGCTTAGTTGTATCCAATCGAAACGAGACCCAGTACTTC. It encodes CASSLVVSNRNETQYF.

In this sample, this clonotype turned up a few times. The V call is TRBV19, the J call TRBJ1-1, with TRBD1 matching 11 bases. Germline lookup yields CDR1 LNHDA and CDR2 SQIVND (reference sequence). The CDR3 runs 15 residues. With 3 bases clipped from V and 6 bases from J, the junction kept 6 bases outside the gene matches. CDR3 nucleotide sequence: TGTGCCAGTAGTATGGGACAGGGGGTATACGCTGAAGCTTTCTTT. Protein sequence: CASSMGQGVYAEAFF. The variable domain in full, completed from reference TRBV19 and TRBJ1-1, reads DGGITQSPKYLFRKEGQNVTLSCEQNLNHDAMYWYRQDPGQGLRLIYYSQIVNDFQKGDIAEGYSVSREKKESFPLTVTSAQKNPTAFYLCASSMGQGVYAEAFFGQGTRLTVV.

This clonotype has at least ten counts. The rearrangement links TRBV12-3 or TRBV12-4 to TRBJ2-2, with D perhaps TRBD1 (6 bases). This CDR3 has 16 amino acids. Between the trimmed V and J ends, which lost 5 bases and 2 bases, there was a span of 15 bases. CDR3 protein: CASSAEGDTNTGELFF. In DNA, the CDR3 is TGTGCCAGCAGTGCCGAGGGGGACACCAACACCGGGGAGCTGTTTTTT.

The chain carries TRBV19 and TRBJ1-1; D is undetermined. From germline, CDR1 is LNHDA and CDR2 SQIVND (reference sequence). The CDR3 is 13 residues long. The germline V and J ends were trimmed by 10 bases and 0 bases, with 12 bases remaining between them. The CDR3 region has the DNA TGTGCCACCAGCGAGGTGTTGAACACTGAAGCTTTCTTT. This encodes CATSEVLNTEAFF.

The chain has TRBV6-5 and TRBJ1-2; TRBD1 matches 7 bases. There are 13 residues in the CDR3. CDR1 and CDR2 from the germline V gene are MNHEY and SVGAGI. Germline trimming cut 1 base from V and 6 bases from J; bases unmatched to any gene: 2. The CDR3 here is CASSYFGTDGYTF. DNA for the CDR3: TGTGCCAGCAGTTACTTCGGGACAGATGGCTACACCTTC.

The chain carries TRBV3-1 and TRBJ2-7, with TRBD1 as a possible D gene (6 bases). This CDR3 spans 16 amino acids. V was shortened by 0 bases and J by 3 bases, with 15 bases between the two germline ends. CDR1 is LGHDT, CDR2 YNNKEL, per germline (reference sequence). CDR3 nucleotides: TGTGCCAGCAGCCAAGATCCTCCCGGACAGTTCTACGAGCAGTACTTC. This sequence encodes CASSQDPPGQFYEQYF.

This rearrangement joins TRBV14 to TRBJ2-3; tentatively, D is TRBD1 (6 bases). CDR1 and CDR2 (germline): SGHDN, FVKESK. The CDR3 runs 15 residues. Trimming cost V 1 base and J 2 bases, with 10 bases left between them. The CDR3 is CASSQGRTATDTQYF. Written as DNA, the CDR3 is TGTGCCAGCAGCCAAGGCCGGACAGCCACAGATACGCAGTATTTT.

In its sample, this clonotype was seen many times. The chain is built from TRBV7-6 and TRBJ2-2; maybe TRBD1 (5 bases). CDR3 length equals 16 residues. The V gene lost 1 base and the J gene lost 4 bases, with 13 bases spanning the gap. From germline, CDR1 is SGHVS and CDR2 FNYEAQ. For the CDR3, the DNA is TGTGCCAGCAGCTTAGTCGGGCAGGGTGGCACCGGGGAGCTGTTTTTT. As protein: CASSLVGQGGTGELFF.

This clonotype showed up just a few times. The chain combines TRBV10-3 with TRBJ2-1; 9 bases are shared with TRBD2. This CDR3 comprises 17 residues. Per germline, CDR1 ENHRY and CDR2 SYGVKD. The junction had 13 bases not matched to a gene; V was cut back by 10 bases and J by 0 bases. CDR3 sequence reads: CATRGGLAGLSYNEQFF. CDR3 in DNA: TGTGCCACCCGAGGAGGGCTAGCGGGGCTCTCCTACAATGAGCAGTTCTTC.

The genes are TRBV6-2 or TRBV6-3 and TRBJ2-7, with a tentative D call TRBD1 (5 bases). Deletions cut 0 bases from V and 6 bases from J, with 18 bases between. The length of the CDR3 is 16 residues. Germline V gives CDR1 MNHEY, CDR2 SVGEGT. CDR3 sequence reads: CASSYSETEGFGEQYV. The CDR3 DNA sequence: TGTGCCAGCAGTTACTCTGAGACAGAAGGTTTTGGCGAGCAGTACGTC.

This clonotype was recorded a few times. The chain combines TRBV7-6 with TRBJ2-7, with 7 bases matching TRBD1. The V gene end was trimmed by 0 bases and the J gene end by 3 bases; junction bases not matched to a gene: 8. The CDR3 totals 16 residues. CDR1 SGHVS and CDR2 FNYEAQ come from the germline V gene. CDR3 coding DNA: TGTGCCAGCAGCTTAGCCCCGACAGGGCCCGGCTACGAGCAGTACTTC. This encodes CASSLAPTGPGYEQYF.

This clonotype has just a few counts. The chain carries TRBV12-3 or TRBV12-4 and TRBJ2-2; 7 nucleotides agree with TRBD1. The J segment lost 7 bases and the V segment lost 6 bases, leaving 11 bases of the junction unmatched. This CDR3 has 15 amino acids. The chain's CDR3 is CASRPGTVSLGELFF. For the CDR3, the DNA is TGTGCCAGCAGGCCCGGGACAGTGTCTCTCGGGGAGCTGTTTTTT.

This clonotype has just a few counts. The gene calls are TRBV7-6 and TRBJ2-7, with 9 nucleotides matching TRBD1. The CDR3 spans 15 residues. Germline loops: CDR1 SGHVS, CDR2 FNYEAQ. V lost 5 bases to trimming and J lost 5 bases; unmatched junction nucleotides: 10. CDR3 sequence reads: CASSPTTGGIHEQYF. In DNA form, the CDR3 reads TGTGCCAGCAGCCCCACCACAGGGGGCATCCACGAGCAGTACTTC.

J is TRBJ1-2 and V is TRBV13; D is undetermined. V gave up 4 bases and J gave up 7 bases, with 10 bases separating them. Germline-derived CDR1 and CDR2 are PRHDT and FYEKMQ (reference sequence). The CDR3 length is 12 residues. The chain's CDR3 is CASSSPAGGYTF. CDR3 DNA sequence: TGTGCCAGCAGCTCTCCAGCGGGTGGCTACACCTTC.

The chain uses TRBV19 and TRBJ2-7; no clear D gene. This CDR3 is built from 16 residues. Trimming removed 3 bases from V and 7 bases from J, with 22 bases in between. The germline gives CDR1 LNHDA, CDR2 SQIVND (reference sequence). CDR3 region: CASSIKFDMAVGEQYF. The CDR3 coding sequence is TGTGCCAGTAGTATCAAGTTTGATATGGCCGTAGGAGAGCAGTACTTC.

The sample holds many counts of this clonotype. The chain combines TRBV7-2 with TRBJ2-5, with 8 bases matching TRBD2. CDR1 and CDR2 (germline): SGHTA, FQGNSA. V shed 3 bases, J shed 2 bases, and the junction held 5 bases outside the gene matches. The CDR3 is 15 amino acids. The CDR3 coding sequence is TGTGCCAGCAGCTTTTTCCGGGGGGGACAAGAGACCCAGTACTTC. Its protein product is CASSFFRGGQETQYF.

This clonotype was recorded a few times. The rearrangement links TRBV11-3 to TRBJ1-4; possibly TRBD1 for D (6 bases). CDR3 length: 14 residues. Trimming removed 7 bases at V and 8 bases at J, with 17 bases between. Germline CDR1 reads SGHNT; CDR2 reads YENEEA. CDR3 coding DNA: TGTGCCAGCATCCTCACAGGGCGTCGAGAAAAACTGTTTTTT. Protein sequence: CASILTGRREKLFF. The full variable domain, rest sourced from reference TRBV11-3 and TRBJ1-4, is EAGVVQSPRYKIIEKKQPVAFWCNPISGHNTLYWYLQNLGQGPELLIRYENEEAVDDSQLPKDRFSAERLKGVDSTLKIQPAELGDSAVYLCASILTGRREKLFFGSGTQLSVL.

Only a few counts were recorded for this clonotype. The chain links TRBV6-5 to TRBJ1-2; maybe TRBD1 (6 bases). Germline V gives CDR1 MNHEY, CDR2 SVGAGI. This CDR3 spans 12 amino acids. Trimming cost V 5 bases and J 6 bases, with 10 bases left between them. CDR3 DNA: TGTGCCAGCAGTGCAGGGGTGAATGGCTACACCTTC. Translated, it gives CASSAGVNGYTF.

A few counts support this clonotype. The gene calls are TRBV7-6 and TRBJ2-3; TRBD2 matches at 8 bases. The V segment lost 1 base and the J segment 8 bases; nucleotides outside the gene matches: 11. Germline CDR1 is SGHVS and CDR2 is FNYEAQ. CDR3 length: 16 residues. The CDR3 nucleotides are TGTGCCAGCAGCTTAGGATTCTACGGGGGGGAAATTACGCAGTATTTT. It translates to CASSLGFYGGEITQYF.

This clonotype has only a few counts. The V gene is TRBV7-9, the J gene TRBJ2-3; possible D gene TRBD2, 6 bases. Germline V gene data show CDR1 as SEHNR and CDR2 as FQNEAQ (reference sequence). V dropped 0 bases and J dropped 6 bases, with 13 bases sitting between them. The CDR3 spans 15 residues. Here the CDR3 DNA reads TGTGCCAGCAGCTTAGCGCGTGGGGGGTTGGATACGCAGTATTTT. Its translation: CASSLARGGLDTQYF.

V usage is TRBV29-1 and J usage is TRBJ2-5, with D perhaps TRBD1 (6 bases). Germline CDR1 and CDR2: SQVTM and ANQGSEA. This CDR3 region has 16 residues. V was cut by 0 bases and J by 5 bases, with 19 bases left in between. CDR3: CSVEDRGGRSFETQYF. CDR3 bases: TGCAGCGTTGAAGATCGAGGGGGTCGGAGTTTCGAGACCCAGTACTTC.

This chain uses TRBV4-2 with TRBJ1-1; TRBD1 matches 7 bases. From germline, CDR1 is LGHNA and CDR2 YNFKEQ. The trim removed 3 bases at V and 1 base at J, leaving 5 bases unmatched. CDR3 length equals 15 residues. DNA for the CDR3: TGTGCCAGCAGCCAGGAACAGGGGCAGAACACTGAAGCTTTCTTT. Translated: CASSQEQGQNTEAFF.

This sequence joins TRBV7-6 and TRBJ2-3; the D gene could be TRBD1 or TRBD2 (5 bases each). Looked up from germline, CDR1 is SGHVS and CDR2 is FNYEAQ. Trimming took off 5 bases at V and 10 bases at J, with 16 bases between the two ends. The CDR3 extends over 13 amino acids. CDR3 nucleotide sequence: TGTGCCAGCAGCCTAGGGGTCCGGGGTGCGCAGTATTTT. Translation: CASSLGVRGAQYF.

This clonotype was detected a few times. The chain carries TRBV27 and TRBJ1-2, with 7 bases matching TRBD1. The V gene's germline CDR1 is MNHEY and CDR2 SMNVEV (reference sequence). J lost 4 bases, V lost 4 bases, and 18 bases had no gene match. CDR3 size: 18 residues. The CDR3 nucleotides are TGTGCCAGCAGTTCCGGATTTAGATCGGGCAGGGGGACCTATGGCTACACCTTC. Its protein product is CASSSGFRSGRGTYGYTF.

The gene calls are TRBV27 and TRBJ1-5; TRBD1 is a possible D gene (5 bases). There are 14 residues in the CDR3. The germline V and J ends were trimmed by 4 bases and 11 bases, with 18 bases remaining between them. Germline CDR1 MNHEY, CDR2 SMNVEV (reference sequence). This chain's CDR3 is CASSSKGAGLAQHF. CDR3 bases: TGTGCCAGCAGTTCTAAAGGGGCAGGGTTAGCCCAGCATTTT.

The J gene is TRBJ2-7, the V gene TRBV27, with 9 bases lining up with TRBD1. J was trimmed by 0 bases and V by 5 bases; bases with no gene match: 11. This CDR3 has 17 residues. The V gene's germline CDR1 is MNHEY and CDR2 SMNVEV (reference sequence). CDR3 DNA: TGTGCCAGCAGTCCCTCCACAGGGGGCCTCTCCTCCTACGAGCAGTACGTC. Its protein product is CASSPSTGGLSSYEQYV.

The chain combines TRBV14 with TRBJ1-1; D not resolved. This CDR3 has 13 amino acids. The V and J ends lost 0 bases and 5 bases respectively, with 7 bases between them. Germline V gene data show CDR1 as SGHDN and CDR2 as FVKESK. The CDR3 spells CASSQDGKTEAFF. CDR3 nucleotide sequence: TGTGCCAGCAGCCAAGATGGGAAAACTGAAGCTTTCTTT. Full variable domain (remainder filled in from reference TRBV14 and TRBJ1-1): EAGVTQFPSHSVIEKGQTVTLRCDPISGHDNLYWYRRVMGKEIKFLLHFVKESKQDESGMPNNRFLAERTGGTYSTLKVQPAELEDSGVYFCASSQDGKTEAFFGQGTRLTVV.